Listed here are 10 T cell receptor beta chains from one sample, sequenced in a study of memory CD4+ T cells and cytomegalovirus serostatus. Single viable CD3+CD4+CD8-CD45RO+ cells were sorted as the memory CD4+ T cells. Assay: immunoSEQ multiplex PCR; the TCRdb copy retains only in-frame clones and omits some. The table has 50,000 or so clones, 82% seen once. Sequenced sample: memory CD4+ T cells from blood. Receptors originate from an adult in good health and CMV-seronegative.

This chain links TRBV2 with TRBJ2-7; 10 positions match TRBD2. Germline trimming cut 4 bases from V and 2 bases from J; bases unmatched to any gene: 8. CDR3 length equals 16 residues. CDR1 is SNHLY and CDR2 is FYNNEI in the germline V gene. CDR3 nucleotides: TGTGCCAGCAGTGGTACCCGACTAGCGGGTACCTACGAGCAGTACTTC. Translated: CASSGTRLAGTYEQYF.

J is TRBJ2-1 and V is TRBV7-8; TRBD2 matches 8 bases. Germline V gene data show CDR1 as SGHVS and CDR2 as FQNEAQ. V lost 7 bases, J lost 2 bases, and 4 bases stayed unmatched. This CDR3 is built from 14 residues. For the CDR3, the DNA is TGTGCCAGCACCGGGACTAGGGCCTACAATGAGCAGTTCTTC. It is translated as CASTGTRAYNEQFF.

Only a few counts were recorded for this clone. For the CDR3, the DNA is TGTGCCAGCAGTTCCCAGGGGCAGGCCTATGGCTACACCTTC. Its translation: CASSSQGQAYGYTF. V and J are TRBV28 and TRBJ1-2; D possibly corresponds to TRBD1 (6 bases). This CDR3 region has 14 residues. V lost 4 bases to trimming and J lost 4 bases, with 13 bases between them. Germline lookup yields CDR1 MDHEN and CDR2 SYDVKM.

This clone was seen more than once but under ten times. The DNA for the CDR3 is TGTGCCAGCAGCTTACTGACAGGGGGAGAAAAACTGTTTTTT. Translated: CASSLLTGGEKLFF. V is TRBV7-9 and J is TRBJ1-4; 9 positions agree with TRBD1. This CDR3 has 14 amino acids. V shed 2 bases, J shed 8 bases, and the junction held 3 bases outside the gene matches. Germline V gene lookup returns CDR1 SEHNR and CDR2 FQNEAQ (reference sequence).

V is TRBV27 and J is TRBJ2-7, with D possibly TRBD1 on 5 matching bases. Germline V gene sequence: CDR1 MNHEY, CDR2 SMNVEV (reference sequence). The CDR3 runs to 16 residues. V was pared by 0 bases and J by 0 bases, with 12 bases between. The CDR3 DNA is TGTGCCAGCAGTTTATCGTTGACAGCCCCCTCCTACGAGCAGTACTTC. Its protein product is CASSLSLTAPSYEQYF.

The chain uses TRBV19 and TRBJ1-4; D is unclear. The length of the CDR3 is 15 residues. V was clipped by 5 bases and J by 8 bases, with 18 bases between them. Germline CDR1 LNHDA, CDR2 SQIVND (reference sequence). The CDR3 sequence: CASSDPADPTEKLFF. CDR3 nucleotides: TGTGCCAGTAGTGATCCCGCTGACCCGACCGAAAAACTGTTTTTT.

The V gene is TRBV7-9, the J gene TRBJ1-2; no definite D call. From germline, CDR1 is SEHNR and CDR2 FQNEAQ (reference sequence). V gave up 5 bases and J gave up 8 bases, with 12 bases separating them. This CDR3 region has 12 residues. The CDR3 DNA follows: TGTGCCAGCAGCATGACGGCACAAGGCTACACCTTC. Translated, it gives CASSMTAQGYTF.

The chain combines TRBV28 with TRBJ1-5; D perhaps matches TRBD1 (6 bases). Germline CDR1 and CDR2: MDHEN and SYDVKM. V dropped 5 bases and J dropped 0 bases, with 11 bases sitting between them. CDR3 length: 15 amino acids. CDR3 residues: CASSGGGASNQPQHF. The DNA of the CDR3 is TGTGCCAGCAGTGGAGGGGGTGCTAGCAATCAGCCCCAGCATTTT.

V is TRBV7-9 and J is TRBJ1-1; no reliable D call. The V end lost 5 bases, the J end lost 0 bases, and 7 bases lay between the germline ends. The CDR3 has 13 amino acids. Germline CDR1 SEHNR, CDR2 FQNEAQ (reference sequence). The CDR3 here is CASSPHMNTEAFF. The CDR3 bases are TGTGCCAGCAGCCCTCACATGAACACTGAAGCTTTCTTT.

A few counts support this clone. The rearrangement links TRBV4-1 to TRBJ2-1, with TRBD1 matching 8 bases. With 2 bases clipped from V and 5 bases from J, the junction kept 2 bases outside the gene matches. CDR1 is MGHRA, CDR2 YSYEKL, per germline. CDR3 length: 14 amino acids. The CDR3 loop reads CASSQRTGNNEQFF. CDR3 in DNA: TGCGCCAGCAGCCAAAGGACAGGGAACAATGAGCAGTTCTTC.